A selection of T cell receptor beta chains follows, all from one sample in a study of regulatory T cells in long-lasting Graves disease. A single record per CDR3 protein comes from TCRdb applying MiXCR to the multiplex PCR reads. The sample contains hundreds of thousands of distinct CDR3 sequences, approximately 15% of which appear only once. These same records also appear under a second study, on T cells in Graves' hyperthyroidism and ophthalmopathy.

The sample consisted of peripheral blood mononuclear cells (PBMCs), taken at new diagnosis, from a patient treated with antithyroid drugs. Receptors were obtained from a man younger than 40 with Graves disease. CDR3s include the opening cysteine and the closing phenylalanine or tryptophan.

CDR3 protein	V gene	J gene
CASSGTSGSRSYNEQFF	TRBV2	TRBJ2-1
CATGPGAKNIQYF	TRBV12-3/TRBV12-4	TRBJ2-4
CASSSPRVTYGYTF	TRBV6-5	TRBJ1-2
CASSFRVQETQYF	TRBV12-3/TRBV12-4	TRBJ2-5
CSARDLRERSGELFF	TRBV20-1	TRBJ2-2
CATKGESVDTQYF	TRBV5-4	TRBJ2-3
CSARAGQAGGYTF	TRBV20-1	TRBJ1-2
CASSVEGGTARGHPYEQYF	TRBV9	TRBJ2-7
CAIRPGTQDNEQFF	TRBV10-3	TRBJ2-1
CASSQDQSSYGYTF	TRBV4-1	TRBJ1-2
CAWSVRGRLANEQYF	TRBV30	TRBJ2-7
CASSVTHFSALINEQFF	TRBV3-1	TRBJ2-1
CASSWGGDTEAFF	TRBV5-6	TRBJ1-1
CAGQRQGAVGYTF	TRBV7-9	TRBJ1-2
CASSLKIVQGTDTQYF	TRBV12-3/TRBV12-4	TRBJ2-3
CASSMTQGSQPQHF	TRBV19	TRBJ1-5